This T cell receptor (beta chain) comes out of a study of T cell responses to AZD1222 COVID-19 vaccine (dated by TCRdb to the early 2020s). Regarding the study in general: AZD1222 recipients whose second dose came at about 4 weeks and those whose second dose came at about 12 weeks were combined into one group, since spike-specific TCR depth and breadth did not differ between the two schedules. TCR sequencing covered fewer than 250 trial participants: 207 given two doses of AZD1222 and about 26 given two doses of MenACWY control vaccine. Trial participants were enrolled by age into 18-55, 56-69 and 70-plus year subgroups, with 148, 28 and 57 TCR-sequenced participants respectively.

In the paper's terms, the time point label means: baseline before first vaccination. Vaccinee samples came from UK trials COV001 and COV002, including a single-blind randomized controlled phase 2/3 trial of AZD1222 (ChAdOx1 nCoV-19) in healthy adults. Trial participant PBMC samples were collected at day 0 and day 28 after the second dose for TCRbeta chain sequencing. On the study overall, not on this receptor specifically: Spike-specific TCR breadth and depth rose significantly after two AZD1222 doses compared with day 0 and with MenACWY recipients. Vaccine-associated CD4 TCRs spanned the whole spike protein, with dominant responses in regions 160-218 and 743-854. Conclusions about previously exposed vaccinees are limited because only five or six AZD1222 recipients were SARS-CoV-2 seropositive at baseline. Epitopes outside the regions mutated in the B.1.351 and B.1.1.7 variants were reportedly recognized by nearly half of the unique spike-specific TCRs. In the small 56-69-year group, the increase in depth fell short of significance, most likely because of low power. Because no day 14 peak-response samples were available, repertoires were characterized only after the peak T cell response. Most participants were white British and females outnumbered males, and the authors suggested that clonal diversity may have been underestimated.

Worth noting for this clone: No antigen is known for it. Within one base of it there is no much larger clone, and no base qualities were kept.

The CDR3 regions of human TCRbeta chains were subjected to immunosequencing. On the authors' methods: Repertoire TCRs were checked for matches against a reference library of SARS-CoV-2-specific TCRs that had been generated using the MIRA antigen-specificity platform. Breadth meant the fraction of unique TCRs that were SARS-CoV-2-associated, whereas depth meant the fraction of total T cells that were SARS-CoV-2-associated. Each spike-specific TCR was assigned to its reactive spike region and to a CD4 or CD8 class using the MIRA data. Log10-transformed breadth and depth values were compared by one-way ANOVA with Sidak's multiple comparisons tests. Held by TCRdb, this immuneACCESS table contains in-frame sequences only and omits some clones. Under half of the omission traces to an unresolved V gene where checked; the cause of the rest is unknown. V and J calls and clone size are copied from that table; D and trimming were computed from the DNA. The sample includes about 120,000 clones, with under 90% observed a single time. The ten largest make up 20% to 25% of the sample.

Per the germline V gene, MDHEN is the CDR1 and SYDVKM is the CDR2. The V and J ends are trimmed by 6 bases and 0 bases, leaving 14 bases between them. From cysteine to phenylalanine, the CDR3 is 15 amino acids long. Left in the record is the CDR3 DNA by itself, 45 bases read in frame from the first base. This sequence was found in an adult in good health. Sequencing used peripheral blood, obtained on day 0 of AZD1222 vaccination. Here the chain combines TRBV28 and TRBJ1-1; the D segment could be TRBD1, given 6 matching bases. CDR3 sequence: CASRQTGYMNTEAFF. The nucleotide sequence reads TGTGCCAGCAGACAGACAGGTTACATGAACACTGAAGCTTTCTTT.